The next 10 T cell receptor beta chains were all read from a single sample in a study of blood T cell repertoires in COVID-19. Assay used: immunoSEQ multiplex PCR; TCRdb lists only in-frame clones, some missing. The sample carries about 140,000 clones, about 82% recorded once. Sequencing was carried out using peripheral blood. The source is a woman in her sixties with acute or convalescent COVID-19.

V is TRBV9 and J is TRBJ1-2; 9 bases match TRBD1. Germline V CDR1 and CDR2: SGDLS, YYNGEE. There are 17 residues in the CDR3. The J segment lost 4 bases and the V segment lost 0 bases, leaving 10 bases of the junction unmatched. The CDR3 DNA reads TGTGCCAGCAGCGTAGGAATGGGGACAGGGACCCTCTATGGCTACACCTTC. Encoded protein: CASSVGMGTGTLYGYTF.

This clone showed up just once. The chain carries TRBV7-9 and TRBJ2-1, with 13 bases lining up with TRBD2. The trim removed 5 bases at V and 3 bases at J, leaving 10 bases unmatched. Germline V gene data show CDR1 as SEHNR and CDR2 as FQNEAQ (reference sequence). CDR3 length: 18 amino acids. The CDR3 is CASSLPTSGGGYYNEQFF. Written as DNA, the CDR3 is TGTGCCAGCAGCCTCCCAACTAGCGGGGGGGGTTACTACAATGAGCAGTTCTTC.

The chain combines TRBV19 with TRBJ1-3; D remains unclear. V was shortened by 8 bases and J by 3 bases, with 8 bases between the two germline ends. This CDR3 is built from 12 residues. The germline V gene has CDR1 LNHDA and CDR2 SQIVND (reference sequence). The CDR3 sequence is CASGRVGNTIYF. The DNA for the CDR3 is TGTGCCAGTGGGAGAGTTGGAAACACCATATATTTT.

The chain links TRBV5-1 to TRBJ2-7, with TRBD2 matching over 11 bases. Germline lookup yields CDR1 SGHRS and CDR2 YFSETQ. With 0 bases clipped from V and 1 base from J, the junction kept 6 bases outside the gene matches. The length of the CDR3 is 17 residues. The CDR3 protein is CASSLASGGMISYEQYF. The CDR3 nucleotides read TGCGCCAGCAGCTTGGCTAGCGGGGGGATGATTTCCTACGAGCAGTACTTC.

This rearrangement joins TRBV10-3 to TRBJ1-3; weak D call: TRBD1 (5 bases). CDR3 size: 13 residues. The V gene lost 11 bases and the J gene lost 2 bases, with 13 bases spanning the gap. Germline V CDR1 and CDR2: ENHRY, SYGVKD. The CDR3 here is CAVRGGTGNTIYF. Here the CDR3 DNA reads TGTGCCGTTCGGGGGGGTACTGGAAACACCATATATTTT.

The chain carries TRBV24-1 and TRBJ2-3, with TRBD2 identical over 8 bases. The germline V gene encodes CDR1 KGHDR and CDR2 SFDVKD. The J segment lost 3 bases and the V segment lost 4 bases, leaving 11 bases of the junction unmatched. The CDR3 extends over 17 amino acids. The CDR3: CATSERTGGAGTDTQYF. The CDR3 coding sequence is TGTGCCACCAGTGAAAGAACCGGGGGGGCCGGGACAGATACGCAGTATTTT.

CDR3 residues: CASSFRVTNTGELFF. In DNA form, the CDR3 reads TGCGCCAGCAGCTTCAGGGTTACGAACACCGGGGAGCTGTTTTTT. The chain joins TRBV5-1 to TRBJ2-2, with a tentative D call TRBD1 (5 bases). The germline V gene encodes CDR1 SGHRS and CDR2 YFSETQ. This CDR3 region has 15 residues. Trimming took 2 bases from V and 0 from J, leaving 8 bases between them.

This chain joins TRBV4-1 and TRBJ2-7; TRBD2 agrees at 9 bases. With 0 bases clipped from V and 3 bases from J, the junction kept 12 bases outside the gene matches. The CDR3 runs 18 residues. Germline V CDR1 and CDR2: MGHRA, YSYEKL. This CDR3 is CASSQEGSPGLAYYEQYF. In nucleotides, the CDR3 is TGCGCCAGCAGCCAAGAAGGGAGCCCGGGACTAGCATACTACGAGCAGTACTTC.

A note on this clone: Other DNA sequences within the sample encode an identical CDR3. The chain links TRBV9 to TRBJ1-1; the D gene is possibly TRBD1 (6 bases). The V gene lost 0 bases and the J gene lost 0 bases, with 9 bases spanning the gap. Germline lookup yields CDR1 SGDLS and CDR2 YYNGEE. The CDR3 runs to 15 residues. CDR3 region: CASSVGDRLNTEAFF. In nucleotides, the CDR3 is TGTGCCAGCAGCGTAGGAGACAGGTTGAACACTGAAGCTTTCTTT.

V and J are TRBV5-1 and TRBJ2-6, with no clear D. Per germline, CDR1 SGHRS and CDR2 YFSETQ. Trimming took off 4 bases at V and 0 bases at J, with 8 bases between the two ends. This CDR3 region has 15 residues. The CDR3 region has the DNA TGCGCCAGCAGCCTGGGTAGCTCTGGGGCCAACGTCCTGACTTTC. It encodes CASSLGSSGANVLTF.